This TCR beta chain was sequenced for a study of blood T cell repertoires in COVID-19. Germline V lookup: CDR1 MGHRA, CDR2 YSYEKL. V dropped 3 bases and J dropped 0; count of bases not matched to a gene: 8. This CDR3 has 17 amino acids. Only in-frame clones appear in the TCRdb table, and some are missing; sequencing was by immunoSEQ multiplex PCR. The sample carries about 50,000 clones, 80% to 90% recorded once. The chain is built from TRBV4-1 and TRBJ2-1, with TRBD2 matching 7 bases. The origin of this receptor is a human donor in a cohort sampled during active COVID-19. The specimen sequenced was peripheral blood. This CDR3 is CASSQGSGGSSYNEQFF. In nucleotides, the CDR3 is TGCGCCAGCAGCCAGGGATCGGGGGGTAGCTCCTACAATGAGCAGTTCTTC.